The text below deals with one T cell receptor (beta chain). The source of the sample is a study of shared clonotypes between healthy human individuals. Study in general: CD8 memory received one plate per donor, CD8 naive two, CD4 memory three and CD4 naive three.

This CDR3 has 15 amino acids. Germline V gives CDR1 MNHNY, CDR2 SVGAGI (reference sequence). Trimming took off 3 bases at V and 4 bases at J, with 14 bases between the two ends. The genomic DNA of each subset was split evenly across several immunoSEQ plates. The sorted-subset replicate PCRs were given around 0.2 ug DNA, which is about 29,000 T cell genomes. The table came from immunoSEQ multiplex PCR; TCRdb's copy has only in-frame clones and leaves some out. The sample lists millions of clones, around 95% occurring once. The V call is TRBV6-6, the J call TRBJ2-3; perhaps TRBD1 as D (5 bases). This TCR derives from a man younger than 35 in good health. The specimen sequenced was naive CD4+ T cells sorted from blood. Stated subset: CD45RA+ positively selected. The CDR3 spells CASSYNQGSADTQYF. In DNA, the CDR3 is TGTGCCAGCAGTTATAACCAGGGATCGGCAGATACGCAGTATTTT.